This TCR beta chain is drawn from a study of CD8+CD57+ T cells in acquired aplastic anemia. Flow cytometry had shown expanded CD8+CD57+ cells in the patients chosen for sequencing. Investigators profiled TCR beta VDJ and CDR3 from genomic DNA template. TCRdb redid the calling of the reads with MiXCR, one entry per CDR3 protein. The sample lists roughly 160,000 distinct CDR3 sequences, 71% seen once, with 35% to 50% in the top ten. Trimming removed 0 bases at V and 4 bases at J, with 10 bases between. Germline CDR1 and CDR2: MNHNS and SASEGT. The CDR3 loop spans 15 amino acids. Sequencing was carried out using sorted CD4+, CD8+, or CD8+CD57+ T cells (not recorded which) from PBMCs. This chain uses TRBV6-1 with TRBJ1-5; D is unresolved. The TCR was taken from a human donor with aplastic anemia. The CDR3 loop is CASSEAGVINQPQHF. CDR3 bases: TGTGCCAGCAGTGAAGCGGGTGTGATAAATCAGCCCCAGCATTTT.